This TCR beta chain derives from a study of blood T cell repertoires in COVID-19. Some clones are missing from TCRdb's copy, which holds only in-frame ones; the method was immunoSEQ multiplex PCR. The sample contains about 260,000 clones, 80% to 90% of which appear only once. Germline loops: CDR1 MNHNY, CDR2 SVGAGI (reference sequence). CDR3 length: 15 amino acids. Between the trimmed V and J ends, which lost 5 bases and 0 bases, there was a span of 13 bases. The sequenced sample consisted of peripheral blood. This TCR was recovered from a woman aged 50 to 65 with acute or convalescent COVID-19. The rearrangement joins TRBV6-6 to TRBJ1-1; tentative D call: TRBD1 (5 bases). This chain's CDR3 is CASSNQGLMNTEAFF. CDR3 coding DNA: TGTGCCAGCAGTAATCAGGGCCTAATGAACACTGAAGCTTTCTTT.